Following are 17 T cell receptor beta chains from one sample sequenced in a study of technical replicates of blood from a handful of donors. Profiling relied on immunoSEQ multiplex PCR, and the TCRdb table lists in-frame clones only, not all of them. The sample consists of roughly 80,000 clones, 93% of them appearing once. The sample was T cells isolated from PBMCs. The receptors come from a human donor in good health.

This clone came up once. CDR3 nucleotides: TGTGCCAGCAGTGAATTGTTCAGGACTAACTATGGCTACACCTTC. The encoded protein is CASSELFRTNYGYTF. The rearrangement links TRBV2 to TRBJ1-2; no clear D gene. This CDR3 contains 15 residues. V was shortened by 2 bases and J by 0 bases, with 10 bases between the two germline ends. Germline assignment: CDR1 SNHLY and CDR2 FYNNEI.

The CDR3 sequence is CASSLPGQGLGEQYF. The CDR3 nucleotides are TGTGCCAGCAGTTTACCGGGACAGGGTTTGGGTGAGCAGTACTTC. The chain uses TRBV27 and TRBJ2-7; 9 bases map to TRBD1. The germline V gene encodes CDR1 MNHEY and CDR2 SMNVEV (reference sequence). CDR3 length: 15 amino acids. J lost 7 bases, V lost 2 bases, and 9 bases had no gene match.

The chain employs TRBV2 and TRBJ2-3; D perhaps matches TRBD1 (6 bases). V lost 6 bases and J 4 bases, leaving 14 bases between the germline ends. The CDR3 runs 14 residues. Germline V gives CDR1 SNHLY, CDR2 FYNNEI. For the CDR3, the DNA is TGTGCCAGCAGGAGACAGGCTATCCCAGATACGCAGTATTTT. Amino acid sequence: CASRRQAIPDTQYF.

V gene TRBV4-1 combines with J gene TRBJ1-5; D may be TRBD1 (5 bases). The ends were cut back, 4 bases at V and 2 bases at J, with 12 bases in the middle. CDR1 and CDR2 from the germline V gene are MGHRA and YSYEKL. This CDR3 contains 15 residues. The CDR3 loop reads CASSPGVLGNQPQHF. CDR3 nucleotide sequence: TGCGCCAGCAGCCCGGGGGTGCTGGGCAATCAGCCCCAGCATTTT.

The V and J genes are TRBV29-1 and TRBJ1-1; 12 bases line up with TRBD1. Germline lookup yields CDR1 SQVTM and CDR2 ANQGSEA. V lost 0 bases to trimming and J lost 3 bases; unmatched junction nucleotides: 8. The CDR3 has 17 amino acids. CDR3 region: CSVEEGTGGEFDTEAFF. The CDR3, as DNA: TGCAGCGTTGAAGAGGGGACAGGGGGCGAATTTGACACTGAAGCTTTCTTT.

J is TRBJ2-7 and V is TRBV4-1; possibly TRBD1 for D (6 bases). CDR3 length: 17 residues. The V and J ends lost 1 base and 2 bases respectively, with 18 bases between them. CDR1 is MGHRA and CDR2 is YSYEKL in the germline V gene. The CDR3 nucleotides read TGCGCCAGCAGCCAAGTAGAATTGGGACAATACCCCTACGAGCAGTACTTC. Protein sequence: CASSQVELGQYPYEQYF.

The V gene is TRBV29-1, the J gene TRBJ2-3, with 8 bases that match TRBD2. Germline-derived CDR1 and CDR2 are SQVTM and ANQGSEA. CDR3 length: 14 amino acids. The V segment lost 6 bases and the J segment 6 bases; nucleotides outside the gene matches: 11. DNA for the CDR3: TGCAGCGTGCTCACTAGCGGAGGAGCGGATACGCAGTATTTT. This sequence encodes CSVLTSGGADTQYF.

This clone appeared a few times. The CDR3 reads CATSRGQIDSNQPQHF. CDR3 in DNA: TGTGCCACCAGCAGGGGGCAGATAGATAGCAATCAGCCCCAGCATTTT. This rearrangement joins TRBV15 to TRBJ1-5; possibly TRBD1 for D (5 bases). V dropped 3 bases and J dropped 0 bases, with 12 bases sitting between them. This CDR3 has 16 amino acids. From germline, CDR1 is LNHNV and CDR2 YYDKDF (reference sequence).

The V call is TRBV11-2, the J call TRBJ2-7; D possibly corresponds to TRBD2 (6 bases). V was pared by 2 bases and J by 4 bases, with 15 bases between. The germline CDR1 and CDR2 sequences are SGHAT and FQNNGV. This CDR3 has 15 amino acids. The CDR3, as DNA: TGTGCCAGCAGCTTAAGCAGGGTGGGAGGATACGAGCAGTACTTC. This gives the protein CASSLSRVGGYEQYF. The full variable domain, its missing parts supplied by reference TRBV11-2 and TRBJ2-7, is EAGVAQSPRYKIIEKRQSVAFWCNPISGHATLYWYQQILGQGPKLLIQFQNNGVVDDSQLPKDRFSAERLKGVDSTLKIQPAKLEDSAVYLCASSLSRVGGYEQYFGPGTRLTVT.

V usage is TRBV11-3 and J usage is TRBJ2-2; TRBD2 might be the D (5 bases). V lost 3 bases to trimming and J lost 7 bases, with 6 bases between them. The V gene's germline CDR1 is SGHNT and CDR2 YENEEA. The CDR3 runs to 12 residues. The CDR3 sequence is CASSLAGGELFF. The DNA of the CDR3 is TGTGCCAGCAGCTTGGCGGGCGGGGAGCTGTTTTTT.

This clone was detected once. The chain has TRBV5-6 and TRBJ1-2; a possible D gene is TRBD1 (6 bases). This CDR3 spans 14 amino acids. Trimming took 2 bases from V and 4 from J, leaving 12 bases between them. Germline V lookup: CDR1 SGHDT, CDR2 YYEEEE. Written as DNA, the CDR3 is TGTGCCAGCAGCTTTCGGGGGGCTTCCTATGGCTACACCTTC. It yields the protein CASSFRGASYGYTF. Based on the CDR3 plus reference TRBV5-6 and TRBJ1-2, the full variable domain is DAGVTQSPTHLIKTRGQQVTLRCSPKSGHDTVSWYQQALGQGPQFIFQYYEEEERQRGNFPDRFSGHQFPNYSSELNVNALLLGDSALYLCASSFRGASYGYTFGSGTRLTVV.

The chain links TRBV5-1 to TRBJ1-2; no clear D. The CDR3 is made up of 13 amino acids. Trimming removed 4 bases from V and 6 bases from J, with 13 bases in between. CDR1 SGHRS and CDR2 YFSETQ come from the germline V gene. The CDR3: CASSPDGSHGYTF. CDR3 nucleotides: TGCGCCAGCAGCCCCGACGGGTCTCATGGCTACACCTTC.

The genes are TRBV5-1 and TRBJ2-1, with D unclear. This CDR3 region has 14 residues. V lost 0 bases to trimming and J lost 4 bases, with 8 bases between them. CDR1 and CDR2 from the germline V gene are SGHRS and YFSETQ. The DNA for the CDR3 is TGCGCCAGCAGCTTGGCGGCGACATACAATGAGCAGTTCTTC. It is translated as CASSLAATYNEQFF.

This rearrangement joins TRBV5-6 to TRBJ1-1; no clear D. The CDR3 extends over 17 amino acids. Trimming stripped 0 bases from V and 3 bases from J, with 18 bases between. The V gene's germline CDR1 is SGHDT and CDR2 YYEEEE. Here the CDR3 reads CASSLAPRLRGYTEAFF. CDR3 sequence (DNA): TGTGCCAGCAGCTTGGCTCCCAGACTCAGAGGTTACACTGAAGCTTTCTTT.

This clone was recorded many times. V gene TRBV10-1 combines with J gene TRBJ1-1; D uncertain. The CDR3 covers 13 residues. Germline V CDR1 and CDR2: WNHNN, SYGVQD (reference sequence). The V and J ends lost 2 bases and 4 bases respectively, with 8 bases between them. CDR3 region: CASSERGGTEAFF. The CDR3 nucleotides are TGCGCCAGCAGTGAGAGAGGTGGCACTGAAGCTTTCTTT.

This chain joins TRBV19 and TRBJ2-5, with D unclear. The CDR3 contains 13 residues. V shed 1 base and J shed 4 bases, with 7 bases lying between them. Germline CDR1 and CDR2: LNHDA and SQIVND (reference sequence). In DNA form, the CDR3 reads TGTGCCAGTAGTATAGTGACTGGAGAGACCCAGTACTTC. Residues: CASSIVTGETQYF.

This chain links TRBV7-9 with TRBJ1-2, with D uncertain. The CDR3 runs 11 residues. The V end was cut by 5 bases, the J end by 8 bases, with 9 bases between. The germline CDR1 and CDR2 sequences are SEHNR and FQNEAQ (reference sequence). In DNA form, the CDR3 reads TGTGCCAGCAGCCGGGAGGAAGGCTACACCTTC. Its protein product is CASSREEGYTF.